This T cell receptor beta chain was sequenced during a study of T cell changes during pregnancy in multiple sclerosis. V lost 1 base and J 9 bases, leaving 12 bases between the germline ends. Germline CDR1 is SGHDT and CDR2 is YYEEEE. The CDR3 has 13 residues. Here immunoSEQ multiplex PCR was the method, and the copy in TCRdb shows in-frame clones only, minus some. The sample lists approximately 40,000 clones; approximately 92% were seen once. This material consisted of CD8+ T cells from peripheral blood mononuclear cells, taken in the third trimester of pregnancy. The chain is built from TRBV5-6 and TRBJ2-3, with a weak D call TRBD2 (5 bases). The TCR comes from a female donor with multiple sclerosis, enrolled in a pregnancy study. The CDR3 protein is CASSLNGVDTQYF. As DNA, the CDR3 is TGTGCCAGCAGCTTGAACGGGGTCGACACGCAGTATTTT.